This TCR beta chain was identified in a study of blood T cells in healthy people across ages. Overall study: Every two T cells gave about one barcoded beta molecule via template switching. Regarding the study as a whole: With age, beta diversity per million T cells declined roughly linearly, significantly by about 40. Higher diversity, along with more naive CD4+ cells, distinguished long-lived donors from aged donors.

This clonotype was counted many times. Its antigen is as yet unknown. With a J-beta primer mix and a sample-barcoded 5' primer, a second PCR ran roughly 6 to 11 cycles. The study obtained at least 3 million CDR3-containing paired-end reads from every sample. MiXCR, applied by TCRdb to the 5' RACE reads, yields one record per CDR3 protein. This sample yields 1.5 million to 2 million distinct CDR3 sequences, of which roughly 28% are seen a single time; 7.7% belongs to the top ten. Germline lookup yields CDR1 SEHNR and CDR2 FQNEAQ (reference sequence). The CDR3 contains 16 residues. J gave up 2 bases and V 5 bases, and 5 bases lay outside the gene matches.

The rearrangement links TRBV7-9 to TRBJ2-6, with 8 bases that match TRBD1. This receptor was taken from a woman in her twenties or thirties in good health. The specimen was blood. The CDR3 coding sequence is TGTGCCAGCAGCCCGAACAGGGGGACTGGGGCCAACGTCCTGACTTTC. Protein: CASSPNRGTGANVLTF.